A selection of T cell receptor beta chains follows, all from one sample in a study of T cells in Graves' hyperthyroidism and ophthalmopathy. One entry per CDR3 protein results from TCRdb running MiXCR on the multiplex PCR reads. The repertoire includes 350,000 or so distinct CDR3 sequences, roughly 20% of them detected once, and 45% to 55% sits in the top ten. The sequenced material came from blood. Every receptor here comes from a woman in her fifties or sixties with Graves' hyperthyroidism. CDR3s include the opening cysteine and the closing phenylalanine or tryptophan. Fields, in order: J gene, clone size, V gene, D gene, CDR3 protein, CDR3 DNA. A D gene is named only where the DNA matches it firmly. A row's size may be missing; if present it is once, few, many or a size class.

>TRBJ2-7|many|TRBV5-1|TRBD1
CASSLGQGVGEQYF
TGCGCCAGCAGCTTGGGACAGGGGGTCGGCGAGCAGTACTTC
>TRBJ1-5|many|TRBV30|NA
CAWSVMPDNQPQHF
TGTGCCTGGAGTGTAATGCCCGACAATCAGCCCCAGCATTTT
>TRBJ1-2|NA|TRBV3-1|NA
CASSQEANGYTF
TGTGCCAGCAGCCAAGAAGCCAATGGCTACACCTTC
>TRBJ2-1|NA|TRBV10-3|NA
CAISLAEGSYNEQFF
TGTGCCATCTCGTTAGCGGAGGGCTCCTACAATGAGCAGTTCTTC
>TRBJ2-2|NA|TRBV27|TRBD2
CASSSFGTSGKNTGELFF
TGTGCCAGCAGTTCCTTTGGGACTAGCGGGAAGAACACCGGGGAGCTGTTTTTT
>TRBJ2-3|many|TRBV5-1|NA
CASSLGRGVVSTDTQYF
TGCGCCAGCAGCCTGGGACGAGGGGTTGTTAGCACAGATACGCAGTATTTT
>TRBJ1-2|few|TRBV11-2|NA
CASSFPGIHGYTF
TGTGCCAGCAGCTTCCCAGGGATCCATGGCTACACCTTC
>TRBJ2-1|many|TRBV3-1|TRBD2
CASSQAWASGRANEQFF
TGTGCCAGCAGCCAAGCCTGGGCTAGCGGGAGGGCAAATGAGCAGTTCTTC
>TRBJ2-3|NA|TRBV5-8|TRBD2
CASSLTSGINTDTQYF
TGTGCCAGCAGCCTGACTAGCGGCATAAACACAGATACGCAGTATTTT
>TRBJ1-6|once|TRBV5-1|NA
CASSSRSTSPSPLHF
TGCGCCAGCAGCTCCCGCTCCACGTCCCCGTCGCCCCTCCACTTT
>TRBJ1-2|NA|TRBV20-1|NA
CSASGPYGYTF
TGCAGTGCTAGTGGACCCTATGGCTACACCTTC
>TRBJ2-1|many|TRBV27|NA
CASSLVLSSYNEQFF
TGTGCCAGCAGTCTCGTCCTTAGCTCCTACAATGAGCAGTTCTTC
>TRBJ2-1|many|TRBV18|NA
CASSATDGNEQFF
TGTGCCAGCTCAGCCACAGATGGCAATGAGCAGTTCTTC
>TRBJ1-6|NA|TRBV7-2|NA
CASSLGDRVSPLHF
TGTGCCAGCAGCTTAGGAGATCGAGTTTCACCCCTCCACTTT
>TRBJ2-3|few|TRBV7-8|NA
CASSLVGYITSSTDTQYF
TGTGCCAGCAGCTTAGTAGGGTACATAACTTCTAGCACAGATACGCAGTATTTT
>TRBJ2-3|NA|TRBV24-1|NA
CATSERVAESTDTQYF
TGTGCCACCAGTGAGCGGGTAGCGGAGAGCACAGATACGCAGTATTTT
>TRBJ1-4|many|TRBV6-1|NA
CASSPEGRGYEKLFF
TGTGCCAGCTCTCCGGAGGGCAGGGGATATGAAAAACTGTTTTTT
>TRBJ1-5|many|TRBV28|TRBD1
CASSDRDRVLWNQPQHF
TGTGCCAGCAGTGACCGGGACAGGGTTCTGTGGAATCAGCCCCAGCATTTT
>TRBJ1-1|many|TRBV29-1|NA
CSVSSRGATEAFF
TGCAGCGTCAGTTCGCGGGGAGCCACTGAAGCTTTCTTT
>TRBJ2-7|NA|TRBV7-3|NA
CASSLTAGPDYEQYF
TGTGCCAGCAGCTTAACCGCGGGACCGGACTACGAGCAGTACTTC
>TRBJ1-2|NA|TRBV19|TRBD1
CASSIQPGQGGYTF
TGTGCCAGTAGTATACAACCGGGACAGGGAGGCTACACCTTC
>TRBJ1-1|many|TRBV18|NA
CASSPTQNTEAFF
TGTGCCAGCTCACCAACTCAGAACACTGAAGCTTTCTTT
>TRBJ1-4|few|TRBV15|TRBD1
CATSGRQGATNEKLFF
TGTGCCACCAGCGGTAGACAGGGGGCAACTAATGAAAAACTGTTTTTT
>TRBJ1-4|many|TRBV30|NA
CASRLLNEKLFF
TGTGCCTCCAGGCTCCTCAATGAAAAACTGTTTTTT
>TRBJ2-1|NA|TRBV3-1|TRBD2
CASSQETSAGAPYNEQFF
TGTGCCAGCAGCCAAGAAACCTCAGCGGGGGCGCCCTACAATGAGCAGTTCTTC
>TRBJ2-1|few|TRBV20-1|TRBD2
CSATGLAGGSSYNEQFF
TGCAGTGCTACGGGACTAGCGGGAGGAAGCTCCTACAATGAGCAGTTCTTC
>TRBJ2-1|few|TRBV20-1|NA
CSASPGIYSYNEQFF
TGCAGTGCTAGTCCGGGGATTTACTCCTACAATGAGCAGTTCTTC
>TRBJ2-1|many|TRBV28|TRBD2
CASSLSLAGQYNEQFF
TGTGCCAGCAGTTTATCCCTAGCGGGGCAATACAATGAGCAGTTCTTC
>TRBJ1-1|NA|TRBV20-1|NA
CSAKPSGSVITAFF
TGCAGTGCTAAACCCTCAGGTTCGGTCATTACGGCTTTCTTT
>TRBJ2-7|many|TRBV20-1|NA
CSARDGGTVHLEQYF
TGCAGTGCTAGAGATGGAGGGACCGTGCACCTCGAGCAGTACTTC
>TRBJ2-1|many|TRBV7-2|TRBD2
CASSLGSGGNNEQFF
TGTGCCAGCAGCTTAGGTAGCGGGGGGAACAATGAGCAGTTCTTC
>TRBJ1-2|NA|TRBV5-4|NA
CASSLKGNYGYTF
TGTGCCAGCAGCTTGAAGGGGAACTATGGCTACACCTTC
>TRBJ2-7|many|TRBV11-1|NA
CASSGRGPSSYEQYF
TGTGCCAGCAGCGGACGGGGGCCAAGCTCCTACGAGCAGTACTTC
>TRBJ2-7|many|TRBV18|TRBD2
CASTTSGIYEQYF
TGTGCCAGCACGACTAGCGGGATCTACGAGCAGTACTTC
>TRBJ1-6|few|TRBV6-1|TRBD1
CASKGDSSYNSPLHF
TGTGCCAGCAAGGGGGACAGCTCCTATAATTCACCCCTCCACTTT
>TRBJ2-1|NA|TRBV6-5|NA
CASSLAPPGDEQFF
TGTGCCAGCAGTTTAGCACCTCCCGGGGATGAGCAGTTCTTC
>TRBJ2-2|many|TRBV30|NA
CAWSVWGQRGGELFF
TGTGCCTGGAGTGTATGGGGGCAGCGGGGCGGGGAGCTGTTTTTT
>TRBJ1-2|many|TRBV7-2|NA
CASSLGVGEMNYGYTF
TGTGCCAGCAGCTTAGGGGTAGGGGAGATGAACTATGGCTACACCTTC
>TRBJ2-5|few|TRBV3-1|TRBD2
CASSHHGRGEETQYF
TGTGCCAGCAGCCACCACGGGAGGGGGGAAGAGACCCAGTACTTC